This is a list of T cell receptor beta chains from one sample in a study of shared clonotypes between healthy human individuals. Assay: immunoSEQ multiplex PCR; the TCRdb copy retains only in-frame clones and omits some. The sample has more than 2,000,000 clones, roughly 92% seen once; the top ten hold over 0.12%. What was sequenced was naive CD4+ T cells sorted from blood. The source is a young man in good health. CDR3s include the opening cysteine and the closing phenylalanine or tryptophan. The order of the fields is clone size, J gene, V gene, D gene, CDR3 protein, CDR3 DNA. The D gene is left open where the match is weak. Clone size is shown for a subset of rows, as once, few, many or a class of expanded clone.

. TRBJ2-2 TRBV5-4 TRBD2 CASSLLAGGNTGELFF TGTGCCAGCAGCTTGTTAGCGGGAGGTAACACCGGGGAGCTGTTTTTT
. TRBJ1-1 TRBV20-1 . CSARGRSGFF TGCAGTGCCAGAGGCAGGTCTGGTTTCTTT
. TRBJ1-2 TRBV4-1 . CASSTSILTHRDYGYTF TGCGCCAGCAGTACAAGCATCCTGACCCACAGAGACTATGGCTACACCTTC
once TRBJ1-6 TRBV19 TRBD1 CASSIGGQGSSPLHF TGTGCCAGTAGTATAGGGGGACAGGGAAGCTCACCCCTCCACTTT
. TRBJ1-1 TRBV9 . CASSVGGADPEAFF TGTGCCAGCAGCGTCGGGGGCGCGGATCCTGAAGCTTTCTTT
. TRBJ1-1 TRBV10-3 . CAISESAVRAFF TGTGCCATCAGTGAGTCCGCGGTAAGAGCTTTCTTT
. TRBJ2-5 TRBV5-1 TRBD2 CASRNLAGVQETQYF TGCGCCAGCCGTAACCTAGCGGGAGTTCAAGAGACCCAGTACTTC
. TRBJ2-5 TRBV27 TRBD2 CASSWAGGGQETQYF TGTGCCAGCAGTTGGGCTGGGGGGGGCCAAGAGACCCAGTACTTC
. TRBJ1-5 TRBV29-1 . CSVRRGIDQPQHF TGCAGCGTTCGGAGGGGTATAGATCAGCCCCAGCATTTT
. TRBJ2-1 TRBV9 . CASTRVGSSYNEQFF TGTGCCAGCACCCGCGTGGGCAGCTCCTACAATGAGCAGTTCTTC
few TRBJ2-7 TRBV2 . CASSVMSSYEQYF TGTGCCAGCAGTGTTATGTCTTCCTACGAGCAGTACTTC
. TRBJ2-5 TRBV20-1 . CSASMIETQYF TGCAGTGCTAGTATGATCGAGACCCAGTACTTC
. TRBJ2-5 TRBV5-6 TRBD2 CASSWGLALGTQYF TGTGCCAGCAGCTGGGGACTAGCCCTGGGGACCCAGTACTTC
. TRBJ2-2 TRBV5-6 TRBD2 CASSLRLAGEFGELFF TGTGCCAGCAGCTTGCGACTAGCGGGGGAGTTCGGGGAGCTGTTTTTT
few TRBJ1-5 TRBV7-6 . CASSLAVDQPQHF TGTGCCAGCAGCTTAGCTGTGGATCAGCCCCAGCATTTT
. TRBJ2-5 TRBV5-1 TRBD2 CASSLEAGKGETQYF TGCGCCAGCAGCTTGGAAGCGGGGAAAGGGGAGACCCAGTACTTC
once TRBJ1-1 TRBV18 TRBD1 CASSLRRTGTGFFVNTEAFF TGTGCCAGCTCACTACGTCGCACCGGGACAGGGTTCTTTGTGAACACTGAAGCTTTCTTT
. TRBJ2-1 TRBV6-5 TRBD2 CASSYEREGFYEQFF TGTGCCAGCAGTTACGAGCGGGAGGGTTTCTATGAGCAGTTCTTC
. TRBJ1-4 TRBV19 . CASRGTVGEKLFF TGTGCCAGTAGGGGGACGGTTGGGGAAAAACTGTTTTTT
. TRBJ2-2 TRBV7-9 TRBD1 CASSLSQGVYTGELFF TGTGCCAGCAGCTTATCTCAGGGGGTCTACACCGGGGAGCTGTTTTTT
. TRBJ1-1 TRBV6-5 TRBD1 CASTRTGSTEAFF TGTGCCAGCACCCGGACAGGGAGCACTGAAGCTTTCTTT
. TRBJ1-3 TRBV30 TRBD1 CAWSAGQVGNTIYF TGTGCCTGGAGTGCAGGACAGGTCGGAAACACCATATATTTT
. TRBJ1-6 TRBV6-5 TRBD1 CASSYASGTGISPLHF TGTGCCAGCAGTTACGCCAGCGGGACAGGGATTTCACCCCTCCACTTT
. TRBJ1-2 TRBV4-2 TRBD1 CASSQRGGGEGYTF TGTGCCAGCAGCCAGAGAGGAGGGGGCGAGGGATACACCTTC
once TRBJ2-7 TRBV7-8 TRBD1 CASSTGQEQYF TGTGCCAGCAGCACGGGACAGGAGCAGTACTTC
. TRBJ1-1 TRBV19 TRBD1 CASSVTGSLMNTEAFF TGTGCCAGTAGTGTGACAGGGAGCCTTATGAACACTGAAGCTTTCTTT
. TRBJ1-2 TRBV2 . CASSATEIHGYTF TGTGCCAGCAGCGCAACAGAGATCCATGGCTACACCTTC
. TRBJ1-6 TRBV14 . CASSQVGGNSPLHF TGTGCCAGCAGCCAAGTCGGGGGAAATTCACCCCTCCACTTT
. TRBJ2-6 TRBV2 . CASRYRDLTGANVLTF TGTGCCAGCAGGTACAGGGACTTGACTGGGGCCAACGTCCTGACTTTC
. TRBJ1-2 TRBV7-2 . CASSLAQANYGYTF TGTGCCAGCAGCTTGGCACAAGCTAACTATGGCTACACCTTC
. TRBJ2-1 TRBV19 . CASSIDGSRGYNEQFF TGTGCCAGTAGTATAGATGGATCACGGGGGTACAATGAGCAGTTCTTC
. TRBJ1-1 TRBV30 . CAWSTAITTSEAFF TGTGCCTGGAGTACCGCTATTACTACTTCTGAAGCTTTCTTT
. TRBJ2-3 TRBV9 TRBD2 CASSVGPSGSPDTQYF TGTGCCAGCAGCGTAGGTCCTAGCGGGAGTCCAGATACGCAGTATTTT
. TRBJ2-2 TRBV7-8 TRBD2 CASSSKLAGEYTGELFF TGTGCCAGCAGCTCGAAACTAGCGGGGGAGTACACCGGGGAGCTGTTTTTT
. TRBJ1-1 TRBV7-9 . CASSPRDNMNTEAFF TGTGCCAGCAGCCCGCGGGACAACATGAACACTGAAGCTTTCTTT
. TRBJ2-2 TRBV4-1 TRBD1 CASSAGQGFTGELFF TGCGCCAGCAGCGCGGGACAGGGGTTCACCGGGGAGCTGTTTTTT
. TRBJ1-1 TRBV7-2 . CASSLAFRNTEAFF TGTGCCAGCAGCTTAGCCTTCAGGAACACTGAAGCTTTCTTT